Shown below are 12 T cell receptor beta chains from a single sample sequenced in a study of blood T cells in healthy people across ages. A second PCR of about 7 to 11 cycles used a sample-barcoded 5' primer and a J-beta primer mix. TCRdb fed the 5' RACE reads into MiXCR, producing one record per CDR3 protein. The table lists around 750,000 distinct CDR3 sequences, around half of them singletons. Sequencing input: blood. These receptors were taken from an elderly man in good health.

The V call is TRBV4-1, the J call TRBJ2-7; TRBD1 is a possible D gene (6 bases). This CDR3 is built from 13 residues. V was shortened by 4 bases and J by 7 bases, with 14 bases between the two germline ends. The V gene's germline CDR1 is MGHRA and CDR2 YSYEKL. CDR3 nucleotides: TGCGCCAGCAGCCCTGACAGGCCGGGGGAGCAGTACTTC. It yields the protein CASSPDRPGEQYF.

The gene calls are TRBV2 and TRBJ1-2; TRBD1 matches at 7 bases. From germline, CDR1 is SNHLY and CDR2 FYNNEI. The ends lost 6 bases at V and 8 bases at J; junction bases unmatched: 9. CDR3 length equals 13 residues. In DNA form, the CDR3 reads TGTGCCAGCAGCCAACAAGGGGGCCGGGGCTACACCTTC. This translates into CASSQQGGRGYTF.

The gene calls are TRBV20-1 and TRBJ2-1; TRBD2 agrees at 8 bases. V was pared by 6 bases and J by 0 bases, with 13 bases of the junction left unmatched. Germline-derived CDR1 and CDR2 are DFQATT and SNEGSKA (reference sequence). The CDR3 runs 17 residues. The CDR3 DNA is TGCAGTGCCAACCTCCTAGCGGGCCTAAGCTCCTACAATGAGCAGTTCTTC. Translating gives CSANLLAGLSSYNEQFF.

On this clonotype: Its ends do not fully match the called genes, so a read error is possible. The rearrangement uses TRBV5-6 and TRBJ2-1, with unresolved D. CDR3 length equals 14 residues. Germline CDR1 reads SGHDT; CDR2 reads YYEEEE. CDR3: CASSSLLSYNEQLF. The CDR3 nucleotides read TGTGCCAGCAGCTCCCTTCTCTCCTACAATGAGCAGTTATTC.

The chain joins TRBV29-1 to TRBJ1-2; weak D call: TRBD1 (6 bases). Germline CDR1 and CDR2: SQVTM and ANQGSEA. The ends were cut back, 7 bases at V and 0 bases at J, with 9 bases in the middle. The CDR3 is 12 residues long. The CDR3 DNA reads TGCAGCGCCAGGGGAGCTAACTATGGCTACACCTTC. It translates to CSARGANYGYTF.

The chain uses TRBV28 and TRBJ2-1, with TRBD2 matching over 7 bases. This CDR3 has 17 amino acids. V lost 3 bases, J lost 1 base, and 9 bases stayed unmatched. Germline CDR1 reads MDHEN; CDR2 reads SYDVKM. As DNA, the CDR3 is TGTGCCAGCAGTTTGTCCCGCGGGAGTGGGTCCTACAATGAGCAGTTCTTC. Encoded protein: CASSLSRGSGSYNEQFF.

The chain joins TRBV4-1 to TRBJ1-1; D is possibly TRBD1 (6 bases). CDR3 length: 14 residues. Trimming pared 0 bases from V and 5 bases from J, leaving 10 bases between. Germline assignment: CDR1 MGHRA and CDR2 YSYEKL. CDR3 DNA sequence: TGCGCCAGCAGCCAAGATCAGGGGAGGACTGAAGCTTTCTTT. This gives the protein CASSQDQGRTEAFF.

The genes are TRBV5-6 and TRBJ2-1, with TRBD2 matching 9 bases. Per germline, CDR1 SGHDT and CDR2 YYEEEE. The length of the CDR3 is 16 residues. V was clipped by 0 bases and J by 9 bases; unmatched bases: 10. The CDR3 coding sequence is TGTGCCAGCAGCTTGGCCTTAGCGGGAGTGGGGGGTGAGCAGTTCTTC. This sequence encodes CASSLALAGVGGEQFF. Based on the CDR3 plus reference TRBV5-6 and TRBJ2-1, the full variable domain is DAGVTQSPTHLIKTRGQQVTLRCSPKSGHDTVSWYQQALGQGPQFIFQYYEEEERQRGNFPDRFSGHQFPNYSSELNVNALLLGDSALYLCASSLALAGVGGEQFFGPGTRLTVL.

This chain links TRBV6-6 with TRBJ2-1; D gene ambiguous. The CDR3 runs 12 residues. Trimming removed 6 bases from V and 6 bases from J, with 9 bases in between. Germline loops: CDR1 MNHNY, CDR2 SVGAGI (reference sequence). CDR3 nucleotide sequence: TGTGCCAGCAGCGCCCTCAGCAATGAGCAGTTCTTC. As protein: CASSALSNEQFF.

The chain recombines TRBV7-2 with TRBJ2-7; D is unresolved. V was cut by 9 bases and J by 0 bases, with 15 bases left in between. Germline V CDR1 and CDR2: SGHTA, FQGNSA. CDR3 length: 14 amino acids. The CDR3 loop is CASRIGASSYEQYF. The DNA of the CDR3 is TGTGCCAGTCGGATCGGCGCCAGCTCCTACGAGCAGTACTTC.

This chain connects TRBV5-1 to TRBJ2-1; possibly TRBD2 for D (5 bases). The CDR3 loop spans 17 amino acids. Deletions cut 1 base from V and 4 bases from J, with 18 bases between. Germline CDR1 reads SGHRS; CDR2 reads YFSETQ. The CDR3 here is CASSLFGRTRGYNEQFF. CDR3 bases: TGCGCCAGCAGCTTGTTTGGTAGGACCCGGGGATACAATGAGCAGTTCTTC. Full variable domain (outside the CDR3, taken from reference TRBV5-1 and TRBJ2-1): KAGVTQTPRYLIKTRGQQVTLSCSPISGHRSVSWYQQTPGQGLQFLFEYFSETQRNKGNFPGRFSGRQFSNSRSEMNVSTLELGDSALYLCASSLFGRTRGYNEQFFGPGTRLTVL.

A word on this clonotype: This clone may be a read error of a much larger clone one base away. DNA of the CDR3: TGCAGCCACCGGACAGGGTCAAATGGGCAGTTCTTC. Its protein is CSHRTGSNGQFF. V and J are TRBV29-1 and TRBJ2-1, with 8 bases aligning to TRBD1. This CDR3 contains 12 residues. Germline assignment: CDR1 SQVTM and CDR2 ANQGSEA.